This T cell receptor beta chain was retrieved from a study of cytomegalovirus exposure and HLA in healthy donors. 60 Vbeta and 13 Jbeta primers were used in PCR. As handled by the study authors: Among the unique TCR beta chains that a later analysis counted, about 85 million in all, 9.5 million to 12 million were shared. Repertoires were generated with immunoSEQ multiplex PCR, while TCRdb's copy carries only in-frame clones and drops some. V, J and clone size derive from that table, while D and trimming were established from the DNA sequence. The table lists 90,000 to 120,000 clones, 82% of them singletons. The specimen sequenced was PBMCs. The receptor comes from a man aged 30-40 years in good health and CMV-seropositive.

In DNA, the CDR3 is TGCAGCGTTGAAGATCAGGACAGGGGGTATGGCTACACCTTC. This gives the protein CSVEDQDRGYGYTF. The rearrangement uses TRBV29-1 and TRBJ1-2, with 10 bases that match TRBD1. Germline V gene sequence: CDR1 SQVTM, CDR2 ANQGSEA. The V and J ends lost 0 bases and 5 bases, in that order; junction bases with no gene match: 3. CDR3 length: 14 residues.